The T cell receptor beta chain described here comes from a study of cytomegalovirus exposure and HLA in healthy donors. Clones were sequenced by immunoSEQ multiplex PCR, and TCRdb holds only the in-frame ones, with some missing. The sample shows some 350,000 clones, approximately 90% of them seen only once. A roughly 120-subject validation cohort, separate from the approximately 610-subject first cohort, supplied the donors. Trimming left V 0 bases short and J 2 bases short, with 13 bases between. CDR1 SGHRS and CDR2 YFSETQ come from the germline V gene. The CDR3 loop spans 16 amino acids. Details on this clone: The antigen is not known.

Findings of the study overall: In vitro experiments confirmed that a few CMV-associated chains were specific for CMV antigens. According to a subsequent analysis, TCR clusters from the first cohort were inclined to appear together in the 130 or so validation repertoires. The study labeled about 160 TCR beta chains cytomegalovirus-associated.

The genes are TRBV5-1 and TRBJ2-3; D unclear. The TCR sequence derives from a woman aged 25 to 39 in good health and CMV-seropositive. Sequenced: PBMCs. CDR3 in amino acids: CASSLAGRIPTDTQYF. The CDR3 nucleotides are TGCGCCAGCAGCTTGGCCGGTCGAATCCCCACAGATACGCAGTATTTT.